This T cell receptor beta chain was recorded in a study of regulatory T cells in long-lasting Graves disease (dated by TCRdb to the early 2020s). A note on the overall study: Persistent Graves' disease meant more than 5 years of antithyroid drug treatment with TSH receptor autoantibodies that stayed positive. Persistent Graves' disease patients in the clinical cohort had taken antithyroid drugs for 9 to 11 years on average. A total of about 33 samples were covered by TCR sequencing, comprising roughly 13 persistent and 20 or so newly diagnosed Graves' disease patients. Patients with persistent Graves' disease were compared with patients with newly diagnosed Graves' disease using TCR sequencing and RNA sequencing of peripheral blood. The study was conducted in China and was registered as a clinical trial. General study outcomes and caveats: The study examined only peripheral blood because the primary lesion, thyroid tissue, could not be accessed. Only the TCR beta chain was sequenced and analyzed. A larger number of public clonotypes was shared among persistent patients (around 2,500) than among newly diagnosed patients (roughly 1,000). Compared with newly diagnosed patients, persistent Graves' disease patients had lower TCR Shannon entropy and fewer highly expanded clones, which suggests clonal expansion. The authors acknowledged the small sample size as a limitation that may reduce accuracy. Preferential use of TRBV28, TRBJ1-2 and TRBJ2-5 was observed in persistent disease, whereas TRBV20-1 and TRBJ2-1 were favored in newly diagnosed disease.

Per the publication, the time point label means: persistent/refractory GD, antithyroid drugs over 5 years with positive TRAb. For both TCR sequencing and RNA sequencing, RNA was extracted from PBMCs using TRIzol. The diagnosis of Graves' disease was made according to American Thyroid Association guidelines. Patients were recruited from an endocrinology department in Xi'an, China. From each patient, nine milliliters of peripheral blood was collected into an EDTA anticoagulant tube. Ficoll Paque Plus density gradient separation was used to isolate PBMCs, and no further T cell sorting was performed. An Agilent 2100 Bioanalyzer and agarose gel were used to check RNA quality, and a NanoDrop 2000 was used to measure RNA concentration. This clonotype has only a few counts. It has no known antigen specificity. The sample holds no much larger clone one base away, and base qualities are not on file. Reading from cysteine to phenylalanine, the CDR3 counts 15 amino acids. Left in the record is the CDR3 DNA by itself, 45 bases read in frame from the first base. The V end gives up 3 bases and the J end 3 bases, leaving 5 bases in the junction not matched to a gene. The germline V gene (reference sequence) gives CDR1 as PRHDT and CDR2 as FYEKMQ.

Libraries came from multiplex PCR. Sequencing was performed on an Illumina HiSeq 4000. To build TCR beta libraries, CDR3 regions were amplified by Arm-PCR using iRepertoire HTBI primers. Gel purification was performed on PCR products prior to sequencing. Per the original workflow: Across samples, 62 TRBV and 14 TRBJ segments were identified and used for gene usage analysis of CDR3 amino acid clonotypes. COPE and FqMerger were used to merge filtered high-quality paired reads into contigs. BLAST was used to align contigs to IMGT TRBV, TRBD and TRBJ reference genes, and CDR3 was defined according to IMGT. Any clonotype with a frequency above 0.1% was counted as a highly expanded clone. Shannon entropy was used to measure repertoire diversity, and the Gini coefficient was used to measure V-J evenness. A clonotype found in more than one individual was treated as public. TCRdb took the public reads, trimmed them with fastp at Q25, ran MiXCR for clone calling and kept in-frame beta chains. Each record represents a unique CDR3 protein, reported with the most common genes and DNA among its rows. The V and J calls were not made by the authors but by TCRdb's processing. A total of roughly 450,000 distinct CDR3 sequences appear in this sample, roughly a quarter of them only once. Roughly 28% of the sample is in the top ten clones.

This receptor was identified in a female donor with Graves disease. This material consisted of peripheral blood mononuclear cells (PBMCs), taken when the disease was refractory, from a patient treated with antithyroid drugs. The receptor chain draws on TRBV13 and TRBJ2-7, and 10 bases in between align with TRBD2. At the DNA level, the sequence is TGTGCCAGCAGCTTTCCGTCTAGCGGGAGCTACGAGCAGTACTTC. This sequence encodes CASSFPSSGSYEQYF.